This entry lists 27 T cell receptor beta chains sequenced from one sample in a study of T cell responses to AZD1222 COVID-19 vaccine. Using immunoSEQ multiplex PCR, the repertoire was profiled, and TCRdb retains in-frame clones only, with some absent. This sample has some 150,000 clones, with over 85% found just once. Material: peripheral blood, obtained 28 days after the second AZD1222 dose. The receptors here all came from an adult who received the AZD1222 COVID-19 vaccine.

The V and J genes are TRBV9 and TRBJ2-7, with D possibly being TRBD1 or TRBD2 (5 bases each). CDR1 is SGDLS, CDR2 YYNGEE, per germline. V lost 2 bases to trimming and J lost 7 bases, with 16 bases between them. This CDR3 has 14 residues. CDR3 nucleotides: TGTGCCAGCAGCGTGGGGGACGGTTTAGGGGAGCAGTACTTC. As protein: CASSVGDGLGEQYF.

The chain employs TRBV24-1 and TRBJ2-3, with unresolved D. Per the germline V gene, CDR1 is KGHDR and CDR2 is SFDVKD. The CDR3 sequence is 13 residues long. Between the trimmed V and J ends, which lost 4 bases and 2 bases, there was a span of 6 bases. Here the CDR3 DNA reads TGTGCCACCAGTGAGCGGCTCACAGATACGCAGTATTTT. Protein: CATSERLTDTQYF.

CDR3 nucleotide sequence: TGTGCCAGCAGTCCCCGGATGGGGCAGGGTGAAGCTTTCTTT. Protein sequence: CASSPRMGQGEAFF. V is TRBV3-1 (or the pseudogene TRBV3-2) and J is TRBJ1-1, with a weak D call TRBD1 (5 bases). V was shortened by 6 bases and J by 7 bases, with 18 bases between the two germline ends. CDR1 and CDR2 from the germline V gene are LGHDT and YNNKEL (reference sequence). The CDR3 spans 14 residues.

V and J are TRBV19 and TRBJ2-1, with 8 bases matching TRBD2. The trim removed 3 bases at V and 1 base at J, leaving 5 bases unmatched. Looked up from germline, CDR1 is LNHDA and CDR2 is SQIVND (reference sequence). The CDR3 is made up of 16 amino acids. The CDR3: CASSISSGRSYNEQFF. The DNA for the CDR3 is TGTGCCAGTAGTATTTCTAGCGGGCGGTCCTACAATGAGCAGTTCTTC.

This clone was detected a few times. The chain has TRBV27 and TRBJ2-7, with D uncertain. The CDR3 consists of 18 residues. Between the trimmed V and J ends, which lost 4 bases and 3 bases, there was a span of 25 bases. Germline V CDR1 and CDR2: MNHEY, SMNVEV (reference sequence). The CDR3: CASSSPSARRSRLYEQYF. CDR3 DNA sequence: TGTGCCAGCAGTTCCCCGTCCGCCAGACGTAGCCGCCTCTACGAGCAGTACTTC.

The V call is TRBV13, the J call TRBJ2-7, with 9 positions matching TRBD2. The CDR3 totals 15 residues. V was clipped by 4 bases and J by 5 bases; unmatched bases: 9. The V gene's germline CDR1 is PRHDT and CDR2 FYEKMQ (reference sequence). CDR3 in DNA: TGTGCCAGCAGCTCCTTGGCGGGAGGGCTCGACGAGCAGTACTTC. This codes for CASSSLAGGLDEQYF.

The rearrangement joins TRBV6-2 or TRBV6-3 to TRBJ2-7; 7 bases are a match to TRBD2. J gave up 6 bases and V 2 bases, and 10 bases lay outside the gene matches. CDR1 is MNHEY and CDR2 is SVGEGT in the germline V gene. This CDR3 has 15 residues. CDR3 residues: CASSYPGSGALEQYF. DNA of the CDR3: TGTGCCAGCAGTTACCCGGGAAGCGGGGCCCTCGAGCAGTACTTC.

The V gene is TRBV11-2, the J gene TRBJ1-1, with 7 bases fitting TRBD1. Germline V gene data show CDR1 as SGHAT and CDR2 as FQNNGV. CDR3 size: 14 residues. V was pared by 5 bases and J by 4 bases, with 7 bases of the junction left unmatched. Here the CDR3 DNA reads TGTGCCAGCAGCCGAGACAGGGTGGGCACTGAAGCTTTCTTT. It specifies CASSRDRVGTEAFF.

The CDR3, as DNA: TGTGCCAGCAGCCCCCAGGGGAGCACAAACACTGAAGCTTTCTTT. It codes for CASSPQGSTNTEAFF. The chain employs TRBV6-5 and TRBJ1-1; perhaps TRBD1 as D (6 bases). Germline V lookup: CDR1 MNHEY, CDR2 SVGAGI. This CDR3 is 15 amino acids long. Trimming took 6 bases from V and 2 from J, leaving 16 bases between them.

The genes are TRBV27 and TRBJ1-4; D is ambiguous. The CDR3 contains 14 residues. Trimming left V 3 bases short and J 4 bases short, with 9 bases between. Germline-derived CDR1 and CDR2 are MNHEY and SMNVEV (reference sequence). Here the CDR3 DNA reads TGTGCCAGCAGTTTTAAAAGGGTTAATGAAAAACTGTTTTTT. Translated: CASSFKRVNEKLFF.

The J gene is TRBJ1-2, the V gene TRBV4-3; D gene unclear. Trimming took 0 bases from V and 2 from J, leaving 16 bases between them. Germline V CDR1 and CDR2: LGHNA, YSLEER. CDR3 length: 17 residues. The CDR3 DNA is TGCGCCAGCAGCCAAGATAGAAGGACGGAATTAAACTATGGCTACACCTTC. Residues: CASSQDRRTELNYGYTF.

The chain carries TRBV18 and TRBJ1-1; D is ambiguous. Germline V gene sequence: CDR1 KGHSH, CDR2 LQKENI. The CDR3 consists of 15 residues. V gave up 2 bases and J gave up 0 bases, with 10 bases separating them. The CDR3, as DNA: TGTGCCAGCTCACCAAATCAAAACATGAACACTGAAGCTTTCTTT. Protein: CASSPNQNMNTEAFF. Variable domain in full (rest from reference TRBV18 and TRBJ1-1): NAGVMQNPRHLVRRRGQEARLRCSPMKGHSHVYWYRQLPEEGLKFMVYLQKENIIDESGMPKERFSAEFPKEGPSILRIQQVVRGDSAAYFCASSPNQNMNTEAFFGQGTRLTVV.

V usage is TRBV7-3 and J usage is TRBJ2-1; a weak D match, TRBD1 (6 bases). The CDR3 covers 16 residues. Germline V lookup: CDR1 SGHTA, CDR2 FQGTGA. V was clipped by 5 bases and J by 0 bases, with 14 bases between them. The CDR3 loop reads CASSANGQSSYNEQFF. CDR3 bases: TGTGCCAGCAGCGCGAACGGACAGAGCTCCTACAATGAGCAGTTCTTC.

This sequence joins TRBV7-2 and TRBJ1-1; TRBD1 is a possible D gene (6 bases). Trimming pared 0 bases from V and 5 bases from J, leaving 16 bases between. Germline CDR1 reads SGHTA; CDR2 reads FQGNSA. This CDR3 contains 16 residues. The CDR3 here is CASSLALGGGRTEAFF. In DNA form, the CDR3 reads TGTGCCAGCAGCTTAGCCCTCGGTGGGGGCCGGACTGAAGCTTTCTTT.

The genes are TRBV7-9 and TRBJ1-2; D unresolved. V gave up 3 bases and J gave up 1 base, with 9 bases separating them. Germline V gene lookup returns CDR1 SEHNR and CDR2 FQNEAQ (reference sequence). The CDR3 extends over 14 amino acids. CDR3 sequence: CASSFGVSNYGYTF. DNA of the CDR3: TGTGCCAGCAGCTTTGGTGTCAGTAACTATGGCTACACCTTC.

CDR3 in amino acids: CASSLLGGEFGETQYF. The CDR3 DNA is TGCGCCAGCAGCCTGCTAGGGGGGGAGTTTGGGGAGACCCAGTACTTC. The V and J genes are TRBV5-1 and TRBJ2-5; the D gene is possibly TRBD2 (7 bases). Trimming took off 4 bases at V and 5 bases at J, with 21 bases between the two ends. Germline V gives CDR1 SGHRS, CDR2 YFSETQ. The CDR3 extends over 16 amino acids.

For the CDR3, the DNA is TGTGCCAGCCATTGGGTACAGGGGGACGGCTATGGCTACACCTTC. Protein product: CASHWVQGDGYGYTF. The chain has TRBV19 and TRBJ1-2; TRBD1 agrees at 8 bases. The V gene's germline CDR1 is LNHDA and CDR2 SQIVND (reference sequence). The CDR3 is 15 amino acids. With V trimmed by 9 bases and J by 4 bases, 13 bases remained unmatched.

J is TRBJ2-1 and V is TRBV6-5; 9 bases agree with TRBD2. Germline lookup yields CDR1 MNHEY and CDR2 SVGAGI. CDR3 length: 16 amino acids. V lost 0 bases and J lost 7; bases outside the gene matches: 7. Here the CDR3 DNA reads TGTGCCAGCAGTTACTCCGCGGGAGGGCCGGGTAATGAGCAGTTCTTC. Its translation is CASSYSAGGPGNEQFF.

V is TRBV19 and J is TRBJ1-5; D is unresolved. Trimming took off 1 base at V and 6 bases at J, with 7 bases between the two ends. CDR3 length: 13 amino acids. Germline V gene sequence: CDR1 LNHDA, CDR2 SQIVND (reference sequence). CDR3 sequence: CASSIGGVQPQHF. The CDR3 DNA reads TGTGCCAGTAGTATAGGAGGTGTTCAGCCCCAGCATTTT. Using reference TRBV19 and TRBJ1-5 for the parts outside the CDR3, the full variable domain is DGGITQSPKYLFRKEGQNVTLSCEQNLNHDAMYWYRQDPGQGLRLIYYSQIVNDFQKGDIAEGYSVSREKKESFPLTVTSAQKNPTAFYLCASSIGGVQPQHFGDGTRLSIL.

This chain connects TRBV3-1 (or the pseudogene TRBV3-2) to TRBJ1-3; 7 nucleotides match TRBD1. The V gene's germline CDR1 is LGHDT and CDR2 YNNKEL (reference sequence). The CDR3 is made up of 17 amino acids. J was trimmed by 0 bases and V by 0 bases; bases with no gene match: 5. CDR3 coding DNA: TGTGCCAGCAGCCAAGACAGGGGGGACCTCTCTGGAAACACCATATATTTT. Translating it yields CASSQDRGDLSGNTIYF.

The V call is TRBV11-2, the J call TRBJ1-1, with no clear D. The V gene lost 3 bases and the J gene lost 0 bases, with 14 bases spanning the gap. The V gene's germline CDR1 is SGHAT and CDR2 FQNNGV. This CDR3 has 16 residues. CDR3 bases: TGTGCCAGCAGCTTGTGGGCCCCTCTCATGAACACTGAAGCTTTCTTT. Protein: CASSLWAPLMNTEAFF.

This rearrangement joins TRBV9 to TRBJ1-2; D may be TRBD1 (5 bases). With 1 base removed from V and 1 base from J, the gap between germline ends came to 14 bases. Germline lookup yields CDR1 SGDLS and CDR2 YYNGEE. The CDR3 covers 16 residues. As DNA, the CDR3 is TGTGCCAGCAGCGTAACTACCGGGACGGTTAACTATGGCTACACCTTC. Its translation is CASSVTTGTVNYGYTF.

V is TRBV7-2 and J is TRBJ1-2, with D possibly TRBD1 on 5 matching bases. This CDR3 is built from 14 residues. Trimming pared 5 bases from V and 8 bases from J, leaving 18 bases between. CDR1 and CDR2 from the germline V gene are SGHTA and FQGNSA. CDR3 protein: CASSTRTNGRGYTF. CDR3 DNA sequence: TGTGCCAGCAGCACTCGGACAAACGGCCGGGGCTACACCTTC. Variable domain in full (rest from reference TRBV7-2 and TRBJ1-2): GAGVSQSPSNKVTEKGKDVELRCDPISGHTALYWYRQSLGQGLEFLIYFQGNSAPDKSGLPSDRFSAERTGGSVSTLTIQRTQQEDSAVYLCASSTRTNGRGYTFGSGTRLTVV.

This rearrangement joins TRBV27 to TRBJ2-5; 8 bases are a match to TRBD1. CDR3 size: 13 residues. The germline gives CDR1 MNHEY, CDR2 SMNVEV (reference sequence). V shed 6 bases and J 5 bases; nucleotides not matched to a gene: 5. CDR3 in amino acids: CASRTGVGETQYF. The CDR3 coding sequence is TGTGCCAGCAGGACAGGGGTTGGGGAGACCCAGTACTTC.

This chain connects TRBV5-1 to TRBJ2-1, with D maybe TRBD2 (5 bases). Trimming removed 4 bases from V and 3 bases from J, with 17 bases in between. The CDR3 runs to 16 residues. Germline V gene lookup returns CDR1 SGHRS and CDR2 YFSETQ. Here the CDR3 DNA reads TGCGCCAGCAGCGTTGCGAGGGATTACTACTACAATGAGCAGTTCTTC. Residues: CASSVARDYYYNEQFF.

This rearrangement joins TRBV6-4 to TRBJ2-1; the D is unclear. The germline V gene encodes CDR1 MRHNA and CDR2 SNTAGT. With 0 bases removed from V and 5 bases from J, the gap between germline ends came to 5 bases. The CDR3 runs to 13 residues. The CDR3 DNA reads TGTGCCAGCAGTGACTCTGCTAACAATGAGCAGTTCTTC. Amino acid sequence: CASSDSANNEQFF.

This clone is a singleton in its sample. The rearrangement uses TRBV10-2 and TRBJ1-6; TRBD1 aligns across 7 bases. The germline CDR1 and CDR2 sequences are WSHSY and SAAADI. The CDR3 contains 16 residues. The ends lost 5 bases at V and 5 bases at J; junction bases unmatched: 9. The CDR3 coding sequence is TGCGCCAGCAGTATTACACCGGGACAGAATAATTCACCCCTCCACTTT. Its protein product is CASSITPGQNNSPLHF.